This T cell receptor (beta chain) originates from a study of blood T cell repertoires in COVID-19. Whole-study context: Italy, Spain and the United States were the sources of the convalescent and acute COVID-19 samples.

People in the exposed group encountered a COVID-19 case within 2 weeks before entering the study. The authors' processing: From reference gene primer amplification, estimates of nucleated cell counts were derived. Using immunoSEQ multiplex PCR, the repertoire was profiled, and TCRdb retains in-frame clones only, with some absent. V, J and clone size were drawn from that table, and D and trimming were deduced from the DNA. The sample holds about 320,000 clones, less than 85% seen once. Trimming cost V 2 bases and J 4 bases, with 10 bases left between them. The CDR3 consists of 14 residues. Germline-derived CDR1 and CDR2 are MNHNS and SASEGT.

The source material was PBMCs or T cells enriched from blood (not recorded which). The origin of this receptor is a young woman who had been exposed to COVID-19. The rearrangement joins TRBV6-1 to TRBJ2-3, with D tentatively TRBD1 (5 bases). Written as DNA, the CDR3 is TGTGCCAGCAGTGAATTGGACAAAGCAGATACGCAGTATTTT. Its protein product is CASSELDKADTQYF.